This T cell receptor (beta chain) emerged from a study of regulatory T cells in long-lasting Graves disease. Study-wide background: Antithyroid drugs had been given to newly diagnosed Graves' patients for under 3 months.

iRepertoire HTBI primers and Arm-PCR of CDR3 regions built TCR beta libraries. One entry per CDR3 protein, called by TCRdb with MiXCR from the multiplex PCR reads. The sample has approximately 560,000 distinct CDR3 sequences, 15% to 20% seen once. This clonotype occurred many times. The CDR3 is 17 residues long. Per germline, CDR1 MNHEY and CDR2 SVGAGI. The V and J ends lost 0 bases and 0 bases respectively, with 12 bases between them. Time point reported: newly diagnosed GD, antithyroid drugs for less than 3 months. PBMCs were the source of the RNA used for TCR sequencing. This same sample was also part of a study on T cells in Graves' hyperthyroidism and ophthalmopathy. As that report states: The TCR CDR3 first-round RT-PCR relied on the HTBI primer set. Ophthalmopathy was distinguished from stable hyperthyroidism by 13 V-J signatures.

This clonotype was obtained from a man aged 18 to 30 with Graves disease. V and J are TRBV6-5 and TRBJ1-5; D may be TRBD1 (5 bases). The sequencing used peripheral blood mononuclear cells (PBMCs), collected at new diagnosis, from a patient treated with antithyroid drugs. The DNA for the CDR3 is TGTGCCAGCAGTTACTCGGTTGGGGCGTATAGCAATCAGCCCCAGCATTTT. Amino acids: CASSYSVGAYSNQPQHF.